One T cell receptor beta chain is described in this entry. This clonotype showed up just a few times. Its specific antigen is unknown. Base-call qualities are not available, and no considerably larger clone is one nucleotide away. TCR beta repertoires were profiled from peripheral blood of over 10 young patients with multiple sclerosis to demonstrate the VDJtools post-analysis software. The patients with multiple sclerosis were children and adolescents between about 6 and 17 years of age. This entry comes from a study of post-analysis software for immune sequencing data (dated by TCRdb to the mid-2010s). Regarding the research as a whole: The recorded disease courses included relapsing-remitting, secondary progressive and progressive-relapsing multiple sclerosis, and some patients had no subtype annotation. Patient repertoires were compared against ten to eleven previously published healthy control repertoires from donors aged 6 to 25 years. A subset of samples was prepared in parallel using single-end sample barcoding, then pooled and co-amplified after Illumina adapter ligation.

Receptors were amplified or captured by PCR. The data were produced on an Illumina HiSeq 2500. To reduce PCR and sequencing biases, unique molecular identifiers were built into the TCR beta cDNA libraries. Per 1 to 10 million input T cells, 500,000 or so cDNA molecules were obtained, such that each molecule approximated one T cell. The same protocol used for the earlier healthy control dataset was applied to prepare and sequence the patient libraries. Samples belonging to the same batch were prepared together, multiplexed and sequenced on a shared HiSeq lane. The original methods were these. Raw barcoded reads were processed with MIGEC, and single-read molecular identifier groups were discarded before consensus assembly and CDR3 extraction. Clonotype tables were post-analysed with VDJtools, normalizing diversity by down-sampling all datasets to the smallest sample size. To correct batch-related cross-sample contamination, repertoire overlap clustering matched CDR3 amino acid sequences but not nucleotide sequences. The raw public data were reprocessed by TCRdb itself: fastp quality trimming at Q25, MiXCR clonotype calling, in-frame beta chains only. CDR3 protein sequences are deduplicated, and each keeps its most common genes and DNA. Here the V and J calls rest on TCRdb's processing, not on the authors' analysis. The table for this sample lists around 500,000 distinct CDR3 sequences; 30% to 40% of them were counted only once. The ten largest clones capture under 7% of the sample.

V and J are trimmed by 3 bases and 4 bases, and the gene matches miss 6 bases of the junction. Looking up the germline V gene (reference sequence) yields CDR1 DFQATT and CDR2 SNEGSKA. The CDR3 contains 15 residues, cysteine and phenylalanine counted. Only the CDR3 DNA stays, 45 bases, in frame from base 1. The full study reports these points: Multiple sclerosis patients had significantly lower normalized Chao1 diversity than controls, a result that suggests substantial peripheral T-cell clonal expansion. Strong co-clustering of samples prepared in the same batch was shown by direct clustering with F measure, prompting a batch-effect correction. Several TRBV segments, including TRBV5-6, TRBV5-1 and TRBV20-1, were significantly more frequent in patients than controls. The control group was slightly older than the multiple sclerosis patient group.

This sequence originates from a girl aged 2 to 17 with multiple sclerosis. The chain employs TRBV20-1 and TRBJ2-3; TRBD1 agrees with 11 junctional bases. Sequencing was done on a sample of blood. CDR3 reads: CSASPRTGGADTQYF. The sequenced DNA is TGCAGTGCTAGCCCTAGGACAGGGGGCGCAGATACGCAGTATTTT.